This T cell receptor beta chain was captured in a study of blood T cell repertoires in COVID-19. In the study's own analysis: Nucleated cell counts were estimated from reference gene primer amplification. The method was immunoSEQ multiplex PCR; TCRdb's version includes in-frame clones alone and lacks a portion of them. V, J and clone size reflect that table, while D and trimming were determined from the DNA. This repertoire shows approximately 30,000 clones, approximately 89% found once; its top ten account for roughly two fifths. V lost 0 bases and J 4 bases, leaving 16 bases between the germline ends. Germline loops: CDR1 SEHNR, CDR2 FQNEAQ (reference sequence). The CDR3 contains 17 residues.

This rearrangement joins TRBV7-9 to TRBJ1-5; TRBD1 is a possible D gene (5 bases). The clonotype was recovered from a human donor in a cohort sampled during active COVID-19. The sequenced material came from peripheral blood. CDR3 coding DNA: TGTGCCAGCAGCTTAGCTAGTACAGGCGCTCAAAATCAGCCCCAGCATTTT. Translating gives CASSLASTGAQNQPQHF.